This T cell receptor (beta chain) was recovered during a study of cytotoxic CD8 clonotypes in ibrutinib-treated CLL. V was trimmed by 4 bases and J by 0 bases, leaving 6 bases between them. CDR3 length: 13 amino acids. The V gene's germline CDR1 is MNHEY and CDR2 SVGAGI. Measured with immunoSEQ multiplex PCR; TCRdb has only the in-frame clones, and not every one. The sample contains tens of thousands of clones, under 75% of which appear only once. Study-wide results and limits: Starting clonality was above that of age-matched healthy donors and tracked circulating CD8+ T-cell counts. Sampling times differed between sustained-remission and progressing patients.

Worth noting for this clone: Its antigen is currently unknown.

The starting material was PBMCs, obtained after 12 months of ibrutinib treatment. This sequence was found in a human donor with chronic lymphocytic leukemia. This chain joins TRBV6-5 and TRBJ2-5; D not certain. The CDR3 DNA sequence: TGTGCCAGCAGTTGGAGACACCAAGAGACCCAGTACTTC. Its translation: CASSWRHQETQYF.